This TCR beta chain was captured in a study of tumor-infiltrating lymphocytes in primary liver carcinoma (dated by TCRdb to about 2017). Background on the whole study: Roughly 5 patients with histopathologically diagnosed primary liver carcinoma underwent surgical resection in China between 2015 and early 2016. TCRbeta repertoire sequencing, expression microarrays and whole-exome sequencing were combined in the study across five regions of each liver tumor, with adjacent normal tissue and blood also included. A total of approximately 35 specimens from 5 patients, comprising some 25 tumor regions, 5 adjacent noncancerous liver tissues and 5 peripheral blood samples, were covered by TCRbeta repertoire sequencing. The five patients had tumors of stage T1-T3 N0M0, with maximum diameters ranging from roughly 4.2 to 11 cm. Hepatocellular carcinoma (four) or combined HCC and intrahepatic cholangiocarcinoma (one) was present in the five patients, who were three men and two women aged 30 to 69 years. Each sample produced roughly 3.5 to 7.13 million productive TCRbeta reads, and read depth showed no significant difference between tissue types. Technical replicate repertoires showed high reproducibility, with mean shared-clone rates approximately 0.9 and correlation coefficients above 0.95. Findings and caveats that apply to the study as a whole: The study included only five patients, and the authors note findings should be validated in a larger study. A significantly larger repertoire fraction was made up by the top 250 clones in tumors than in blood (p = 0.039). Consistent with antigen-driven expansion, pairs of tumor regions showed higher repertoire overlap (mean around 36%) than either tumor-adjacent pairs (around 17%) or tumor-blood pairs (around 14%). Because only the TCR beta chain was sequenced and unpaired alpha chains were not captured, true repertoire diversity is likely underestimated. Bulk unsorted samples precluded comparing CD4+ and CD8+ T cell repertoires.

The CDR3 runs 16 residues from the cysteine to the phenylalanine. The CDR3 DNA has 48 bases and is translated from base 1. As encoded in the germline V gene (reference sequence), CDR1 is SEHNR while CDR2 is FQNEAQ. A constant-region primer and ProtoScript II reverse transcriptase were used to reverse-transcribe TCRbeta-specific cDNA from roughly 0.55 ug total RNA. TCRbeta libraries were built with three nested multiplex PCR rounds, a slightly modified ARM-PCR procedure. Each of the first two PCR rounds ran for around 10 cycles using multiplex TRBV1-TRBV30 forward primers together with a Cbeta reverse primer. Sample barcodes and Illumina adapters were attached in a final 25-cycle PCR using Deep VentR polymerase. Amplicons of 200-500 bp were gel-purified with a QIAquick gel extraction kit before sequencing. The TCRbeta amplicons were sequenced with 250-bp paired-end reads on an Illumina HiSeq 2500. The authors' pipeline ran thus. To recover full CDR3 sequences, reads were quality-trimmed using Trimmomatic v0.33 and paired reads were then merged using FLASH v1.2.11. V, D and J germline segments were assigned to the rearranged TCRbeta sequences using MiGEC v1.2.1b. Clonotype statistics and Shannon-Wiener diversity indices were calculated with VDJtools v1.0.0. Except for diversity analysis, only the 250 most abundant clonotypes of each sample were used in subsequent analyses to reduce sampling bias. TCRdb trimmed public reads at Q25 via fastp, called clones via MiXCR and kept in-frame beta chains. Every CDR3 protein is listed once, alongside the most common genes and DNA of its rows. It is TCRdb's table, rather than the study itself, that gives the V and J calls and clone size. In all, the sample holds around 330,000 distinct CDR3 sequences, and about 60% of those were seen once. The leading ten clones occupy approximately 9.4% of the sample.

TRIzol reagent was used to extract blood RNA from unsorted whole blood, while the DNeasy Blood & Tissue kit provided the germline DNA. At the time of sampling, the patients had chronic HBV infection and had not received any treatment. Approximately 4.1 milliliters of peripheral blood were collected into K2EDTA tubes before surgery. Turning to this clonotype: The antigen it recognizes is unknown. The junction departs from the called germline gene at one end, perhaps through a read error.

The chain is made from TRBV7-9 and TRBJ1-5; matching of 5 bases hints at TRBD1 as the D gene. This clonotype was sampled from a man aged 40-49 years with primary liver carcinoma and hepatitis B virus infection. Material: peripheral blood. The encoded CDR3 is CASSLTVTDSNQPQHF. The DNA sequence is as follows: TGTGCCAGTAGCTTAACGGTGACAGATAGCAATCAGCCCCAGCATTTT. Joined to the reference TRBV7-9 and TRBJ1-5 proteins, this CDR3 gives the full variable domain: DTGVSQNPRHKITKRGQNVTFRCDPISEHNRLYWYRQTLGQGPEFLTYFQNEAQLEKSRLLSDRFSAERPKGSFSTLEIQRTEQGDSAMYLCASSLTVTDSNQPQHFGDGTRLSIL.